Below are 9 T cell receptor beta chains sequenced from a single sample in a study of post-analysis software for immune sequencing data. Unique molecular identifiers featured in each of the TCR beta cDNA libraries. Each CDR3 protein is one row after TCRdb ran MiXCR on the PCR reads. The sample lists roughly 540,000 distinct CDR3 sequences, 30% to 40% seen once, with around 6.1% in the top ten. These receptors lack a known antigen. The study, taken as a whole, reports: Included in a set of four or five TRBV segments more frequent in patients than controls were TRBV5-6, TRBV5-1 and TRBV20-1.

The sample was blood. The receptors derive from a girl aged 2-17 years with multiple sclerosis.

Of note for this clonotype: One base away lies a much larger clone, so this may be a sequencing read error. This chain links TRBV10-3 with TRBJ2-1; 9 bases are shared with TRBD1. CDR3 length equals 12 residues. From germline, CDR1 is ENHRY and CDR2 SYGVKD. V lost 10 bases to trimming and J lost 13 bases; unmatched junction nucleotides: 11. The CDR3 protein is CATWTGAETQFF. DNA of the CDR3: TGTGCCACCTGGACAGGGGCAGAGACCCAGTTCTTC.

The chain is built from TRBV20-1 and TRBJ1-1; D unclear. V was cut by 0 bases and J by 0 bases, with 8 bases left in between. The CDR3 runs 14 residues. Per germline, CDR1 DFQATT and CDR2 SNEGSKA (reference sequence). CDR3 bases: TGCAGTGCTAGAGATGGGCGGGTGAACACTGAAGCTTTCTTT. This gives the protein CSARDGRVNTEAFF.

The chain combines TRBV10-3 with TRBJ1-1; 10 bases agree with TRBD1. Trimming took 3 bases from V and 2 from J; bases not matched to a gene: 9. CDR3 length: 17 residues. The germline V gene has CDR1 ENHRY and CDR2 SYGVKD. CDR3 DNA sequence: TGTGCCATCAGTGACACCGGGACAGGGGAAGGAAACACTGAAGCTTTCTTT. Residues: CAISDTGTGEGNTEAFF.

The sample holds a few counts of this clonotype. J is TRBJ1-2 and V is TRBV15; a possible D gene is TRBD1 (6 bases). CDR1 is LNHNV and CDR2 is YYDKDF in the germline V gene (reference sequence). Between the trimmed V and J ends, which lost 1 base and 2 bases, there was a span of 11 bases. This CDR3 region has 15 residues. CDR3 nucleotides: TGTGCCACCAGCAGAGCCTCGGGACACAACTATGGCTACACCTTC. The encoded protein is CATSRASGHNYGYTF.

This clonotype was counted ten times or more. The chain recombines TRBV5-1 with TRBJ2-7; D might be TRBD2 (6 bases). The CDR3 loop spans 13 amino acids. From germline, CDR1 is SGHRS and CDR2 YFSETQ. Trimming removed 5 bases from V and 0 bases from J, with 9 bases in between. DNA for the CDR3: TGCGCCAGCAGTTCCGGGAGCTCCTACGAGCAGTACTTC. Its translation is CASSSGSSYEQYF.

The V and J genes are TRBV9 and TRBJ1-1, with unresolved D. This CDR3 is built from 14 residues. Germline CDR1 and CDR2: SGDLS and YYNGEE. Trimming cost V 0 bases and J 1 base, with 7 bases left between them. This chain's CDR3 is CASSVAGRNTEAFF. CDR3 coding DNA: TGTGCCAGCAGCGTAGCGGGCAGGAACACTGAAGCTTTCTTT.

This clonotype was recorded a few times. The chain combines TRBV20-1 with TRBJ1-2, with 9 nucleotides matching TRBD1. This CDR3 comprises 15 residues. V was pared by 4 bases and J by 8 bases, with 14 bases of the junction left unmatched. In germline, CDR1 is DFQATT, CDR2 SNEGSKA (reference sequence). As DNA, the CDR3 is TGCAGTGCTAAAGCCACCTTAACAGGGGGCCAAGGCTACACCTTC. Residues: CSAKATLTGGQGYTF.

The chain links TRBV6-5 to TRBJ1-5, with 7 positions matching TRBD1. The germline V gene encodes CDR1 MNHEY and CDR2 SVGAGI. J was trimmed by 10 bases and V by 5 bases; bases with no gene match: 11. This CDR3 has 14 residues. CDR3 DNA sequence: TGTGCCAGCAGTCCTGCGGACAGGAACAGACCCCAGCATTTT. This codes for CASSPADRNRPQHF.

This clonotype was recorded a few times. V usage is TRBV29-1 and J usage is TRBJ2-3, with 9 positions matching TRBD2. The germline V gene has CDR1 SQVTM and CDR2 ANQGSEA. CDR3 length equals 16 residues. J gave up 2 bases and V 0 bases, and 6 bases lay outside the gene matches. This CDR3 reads CSVEDPSGGHTDTQYF. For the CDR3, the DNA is TGCAGCGTTGAAGATCCGAGCGGGGGGCACACAGATACGCAGTATTTT.